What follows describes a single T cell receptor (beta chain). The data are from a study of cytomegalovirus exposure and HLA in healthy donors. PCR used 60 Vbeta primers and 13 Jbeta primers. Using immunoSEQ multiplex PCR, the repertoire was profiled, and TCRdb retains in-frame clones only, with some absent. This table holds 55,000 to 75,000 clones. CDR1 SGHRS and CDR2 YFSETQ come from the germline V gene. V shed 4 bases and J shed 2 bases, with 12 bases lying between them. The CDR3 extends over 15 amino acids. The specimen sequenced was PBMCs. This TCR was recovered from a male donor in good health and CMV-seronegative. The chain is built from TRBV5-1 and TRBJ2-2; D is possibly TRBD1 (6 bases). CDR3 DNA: TGCGCCAGCAGCAGGGACATGGGAAACACCGGGGAGCTGTTTTTT. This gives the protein CASSRDMGNTGELFF.